This TCR beta chain was identified during a study of shared clonotypes between healthy human individuals. V shed 8 bases, J shed 3 bases, and the junction held 5 bases outside the gene matches. The CDR3 loop spans 16 amino acids. Germline V gene data show CDR1 as WNHNN and CDR2 as SYGVQD (reference sequence). This table comes from immunoSEQ multiplex PCR, and its TCRdb copy is limited to in-frame clones, with some not included. The repertoire holds approximately 1,000,000 clones, with 70% to 80% as singletons. The receptor was derived from a man younger than 35 in good health. Some clones in this sample may be carry-over from other donors' samples. Sequenced material: memory CD4+ T cells from PBMCs. Subset specified: CD45RA-negative fraction. The chain recombines TRBV10-1 with TRBJ2-1; 15 bases fit TRBD2. CDR3 coding DNA: TGCGCCAGCGGGACTAGCGGGAGGAACCGCTACAATGAGCAGTTCTTC. Protein: CASGTSGRNRYNEQFF.